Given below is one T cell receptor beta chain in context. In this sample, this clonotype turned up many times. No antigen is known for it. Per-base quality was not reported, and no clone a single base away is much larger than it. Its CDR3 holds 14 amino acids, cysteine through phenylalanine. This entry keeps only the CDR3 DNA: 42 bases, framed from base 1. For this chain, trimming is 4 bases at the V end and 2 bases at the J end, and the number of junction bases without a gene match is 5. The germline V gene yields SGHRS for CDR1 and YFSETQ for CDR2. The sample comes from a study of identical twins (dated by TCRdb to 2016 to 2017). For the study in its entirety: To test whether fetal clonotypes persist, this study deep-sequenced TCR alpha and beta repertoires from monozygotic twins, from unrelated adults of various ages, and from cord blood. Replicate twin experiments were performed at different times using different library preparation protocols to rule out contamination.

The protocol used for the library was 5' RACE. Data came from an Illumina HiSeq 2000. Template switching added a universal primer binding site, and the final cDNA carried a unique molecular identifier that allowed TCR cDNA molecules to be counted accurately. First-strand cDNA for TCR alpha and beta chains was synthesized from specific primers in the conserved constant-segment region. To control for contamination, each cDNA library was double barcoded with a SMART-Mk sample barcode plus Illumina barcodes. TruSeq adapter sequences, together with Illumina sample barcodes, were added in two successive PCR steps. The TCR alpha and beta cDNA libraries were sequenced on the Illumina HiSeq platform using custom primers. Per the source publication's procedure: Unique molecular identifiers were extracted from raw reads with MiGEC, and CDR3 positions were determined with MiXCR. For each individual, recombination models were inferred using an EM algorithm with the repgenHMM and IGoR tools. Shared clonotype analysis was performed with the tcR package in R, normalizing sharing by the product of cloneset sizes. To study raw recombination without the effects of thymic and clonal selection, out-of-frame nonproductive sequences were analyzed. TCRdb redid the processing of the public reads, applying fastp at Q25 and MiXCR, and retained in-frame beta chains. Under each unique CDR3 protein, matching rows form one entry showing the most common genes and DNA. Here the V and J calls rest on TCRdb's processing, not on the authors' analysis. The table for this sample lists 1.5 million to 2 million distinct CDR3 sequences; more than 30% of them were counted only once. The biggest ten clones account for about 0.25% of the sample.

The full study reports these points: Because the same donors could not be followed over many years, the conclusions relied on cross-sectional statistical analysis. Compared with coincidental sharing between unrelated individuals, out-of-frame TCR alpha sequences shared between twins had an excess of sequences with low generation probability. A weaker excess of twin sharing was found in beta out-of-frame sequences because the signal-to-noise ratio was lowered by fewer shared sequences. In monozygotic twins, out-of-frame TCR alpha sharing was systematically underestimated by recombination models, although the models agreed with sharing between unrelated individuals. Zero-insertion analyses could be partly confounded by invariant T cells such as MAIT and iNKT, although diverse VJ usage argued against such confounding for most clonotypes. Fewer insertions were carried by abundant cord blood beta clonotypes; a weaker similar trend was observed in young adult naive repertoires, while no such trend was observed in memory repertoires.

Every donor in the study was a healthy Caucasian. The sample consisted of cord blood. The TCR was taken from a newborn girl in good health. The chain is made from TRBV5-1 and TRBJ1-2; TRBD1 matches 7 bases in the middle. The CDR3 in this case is CASSNMTGNYGYTF. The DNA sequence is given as TGCGCCAGCAGCAATATGACAGGGAACTATGGCTACACCTTC.